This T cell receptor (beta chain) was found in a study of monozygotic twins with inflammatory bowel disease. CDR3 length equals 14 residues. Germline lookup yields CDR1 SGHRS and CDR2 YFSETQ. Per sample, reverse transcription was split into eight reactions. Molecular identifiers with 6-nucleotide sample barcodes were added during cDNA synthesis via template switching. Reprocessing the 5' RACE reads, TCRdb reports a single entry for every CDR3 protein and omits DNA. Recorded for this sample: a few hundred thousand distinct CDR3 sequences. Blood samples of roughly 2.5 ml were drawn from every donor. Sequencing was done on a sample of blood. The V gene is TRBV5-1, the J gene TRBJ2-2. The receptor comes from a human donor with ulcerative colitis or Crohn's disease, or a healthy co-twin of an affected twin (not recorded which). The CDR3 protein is CASSLVLNTGELFF.